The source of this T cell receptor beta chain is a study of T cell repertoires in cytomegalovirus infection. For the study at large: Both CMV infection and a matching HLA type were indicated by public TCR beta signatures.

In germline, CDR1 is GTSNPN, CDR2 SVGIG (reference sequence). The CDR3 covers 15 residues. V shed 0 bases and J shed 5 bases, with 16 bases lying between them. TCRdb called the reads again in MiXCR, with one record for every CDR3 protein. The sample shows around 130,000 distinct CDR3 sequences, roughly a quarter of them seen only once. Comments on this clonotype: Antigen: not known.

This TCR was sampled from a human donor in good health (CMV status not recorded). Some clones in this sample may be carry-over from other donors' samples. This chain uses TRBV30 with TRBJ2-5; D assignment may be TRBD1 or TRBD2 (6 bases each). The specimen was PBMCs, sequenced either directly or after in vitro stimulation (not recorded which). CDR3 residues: CAWSVRQGRWETQYF. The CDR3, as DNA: TGTGCCTGGAGTGTAAGGCAGGGGAGGTGGGAGACCCAGTACTTC.